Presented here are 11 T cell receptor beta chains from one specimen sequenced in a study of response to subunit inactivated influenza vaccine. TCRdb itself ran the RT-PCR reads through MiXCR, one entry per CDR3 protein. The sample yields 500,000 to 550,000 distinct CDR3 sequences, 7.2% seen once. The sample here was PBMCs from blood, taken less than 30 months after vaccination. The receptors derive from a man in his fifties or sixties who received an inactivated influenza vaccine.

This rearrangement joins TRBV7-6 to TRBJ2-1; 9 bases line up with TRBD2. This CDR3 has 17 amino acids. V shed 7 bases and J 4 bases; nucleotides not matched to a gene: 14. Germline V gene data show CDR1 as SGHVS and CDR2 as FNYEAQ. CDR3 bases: TGTGCCAGCACCATTCTAGCGGGGAGGGGACTTTACAATGAGCAGTTCTTC. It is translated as CASTILAGRGLYNEQFF.

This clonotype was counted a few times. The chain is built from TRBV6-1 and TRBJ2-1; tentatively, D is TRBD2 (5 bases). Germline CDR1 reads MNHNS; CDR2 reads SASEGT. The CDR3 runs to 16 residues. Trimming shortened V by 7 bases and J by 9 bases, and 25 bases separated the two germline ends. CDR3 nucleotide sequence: TGTGCCAGCACCCCCGACTGGGCCCAAGCGAGCGGTGAGCAGTTCTTC. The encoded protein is CASTPDWAQASGEQFF.

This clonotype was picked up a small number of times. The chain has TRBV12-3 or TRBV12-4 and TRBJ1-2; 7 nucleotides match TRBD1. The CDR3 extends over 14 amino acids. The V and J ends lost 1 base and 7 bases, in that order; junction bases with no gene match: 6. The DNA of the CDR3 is TGTGCCAGCAGTTTAGGTGTCAGGGGGTCTGGCTACACCTTC. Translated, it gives CASSLGVRGSGYTF.

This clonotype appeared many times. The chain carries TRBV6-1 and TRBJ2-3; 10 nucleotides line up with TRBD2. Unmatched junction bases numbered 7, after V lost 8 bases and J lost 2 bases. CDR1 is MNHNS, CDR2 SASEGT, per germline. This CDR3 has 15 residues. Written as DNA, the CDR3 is TGTGCCAGCCCCAGGACTAGCGGTTACACAGATACGCAGTATTTT. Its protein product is CASPRTSGYTDTQYF.

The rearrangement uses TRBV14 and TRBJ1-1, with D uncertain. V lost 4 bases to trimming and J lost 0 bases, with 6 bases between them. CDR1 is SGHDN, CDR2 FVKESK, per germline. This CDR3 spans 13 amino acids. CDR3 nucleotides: TGTGCCAGCAGCCTCCTGGTGAACACTGAAGCTTTCTTT. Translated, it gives CASSLLVNTEAFF.

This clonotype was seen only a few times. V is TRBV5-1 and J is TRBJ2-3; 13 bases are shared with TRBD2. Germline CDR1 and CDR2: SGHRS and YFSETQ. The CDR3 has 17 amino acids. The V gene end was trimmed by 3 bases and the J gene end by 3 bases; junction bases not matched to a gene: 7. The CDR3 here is CASSSGLAGVSTDTQYF. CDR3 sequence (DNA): TGCGCCAGCAGCTCCGGACTAGCGGGAGTTAGTACAGATACGCAGTATTTT.

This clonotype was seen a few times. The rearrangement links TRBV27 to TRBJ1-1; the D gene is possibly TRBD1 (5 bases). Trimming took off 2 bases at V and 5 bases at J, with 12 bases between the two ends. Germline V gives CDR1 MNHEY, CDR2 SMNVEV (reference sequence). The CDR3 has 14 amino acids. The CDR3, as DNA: TGTGCCAGCAGTTTAGGTATTTGGGGGACTGAAGCTTTCTTT. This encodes CASSLGIWGTEAFF.

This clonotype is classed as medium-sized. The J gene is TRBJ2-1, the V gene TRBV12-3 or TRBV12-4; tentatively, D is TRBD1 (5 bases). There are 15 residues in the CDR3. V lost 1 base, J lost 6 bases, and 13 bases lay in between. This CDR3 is CASSLGGGAPNEQFF. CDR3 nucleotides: TGTGCCAGCAGTTTAGGGGGTGGGGCCCCCAATGAGCAGTTCTTC.

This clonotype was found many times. CDR3 sequence: CASSSFTGTTEAFF. The CDR3 DNA reads as TGTGCCAGCAGCTCCTTCACAGGGACCACTGAAGCTTTCTTT. The chain joins TRBV5-5 to TRBJ1-1; possible D gene TRBD1, 6 bases. Germline CDR1 SGHKS, CDR2 YYEKEE (reference sequence). The CDR3 consists of 14 residues. V was trimmed by 3 bases and J by 4 bases, leaving 13 bases between them. Supplemented by reference TRBV5-5 and TRBJ1-1, the full variable domain reads DAGVTQSPTHLIKTRGQQVTLRCSPISGHKSVSWYQQVLGQGPQFIFQYYEKEERGRGNFPDRFSARQFPNYSSELNVNALLLGDSALYLCASSSFTGTTEAFFGQGTRLTVV.

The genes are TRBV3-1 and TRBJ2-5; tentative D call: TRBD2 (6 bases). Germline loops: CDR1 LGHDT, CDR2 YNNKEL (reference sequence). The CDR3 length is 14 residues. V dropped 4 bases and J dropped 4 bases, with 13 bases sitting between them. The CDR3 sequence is CASSRGIGGETQYF. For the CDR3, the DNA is TGTGCCAGCAGCCGGGGGATCGGGGGAGAGACCCAGTACTTC.

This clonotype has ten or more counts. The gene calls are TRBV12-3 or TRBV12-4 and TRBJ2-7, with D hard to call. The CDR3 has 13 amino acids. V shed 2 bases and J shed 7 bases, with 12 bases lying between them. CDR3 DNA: TGTGCCAGCAGTTTACTATCGGCGGAGGAGCAGTACTTC. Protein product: CASSLLSAEEQYF.